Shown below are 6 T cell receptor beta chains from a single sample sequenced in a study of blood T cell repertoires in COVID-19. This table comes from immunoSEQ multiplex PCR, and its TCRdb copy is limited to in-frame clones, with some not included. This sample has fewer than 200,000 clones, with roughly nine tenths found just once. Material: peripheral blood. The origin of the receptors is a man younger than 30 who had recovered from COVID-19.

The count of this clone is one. CDR3 coding DNA: TGTGCCATCAGGGGACAGGGATTGAGGGACAATGAGCAGTTCTTC. It translates to CAIRGQGLRDNEQFF. The chain recombines TRBV10-3 with TRBJ2-1, with 9 bases identical to TRBD1. V shed 6 bases and J 5 bases; nucleotides not matched to a gene: 8. Looked up from germline, CDR1 is ENHRY and CDR2 is SYGVKD. This CDR3 is 15 amino acids long.

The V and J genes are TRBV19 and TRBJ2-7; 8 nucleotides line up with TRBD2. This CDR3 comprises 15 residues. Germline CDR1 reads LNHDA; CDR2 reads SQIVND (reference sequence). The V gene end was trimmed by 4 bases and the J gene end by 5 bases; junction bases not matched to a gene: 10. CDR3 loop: CASSTLGPGGDEQYF. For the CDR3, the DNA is TGTGCCAGTAGTACCCTTGGGCCGGGGGGGGACGAGCAGTACTTC.

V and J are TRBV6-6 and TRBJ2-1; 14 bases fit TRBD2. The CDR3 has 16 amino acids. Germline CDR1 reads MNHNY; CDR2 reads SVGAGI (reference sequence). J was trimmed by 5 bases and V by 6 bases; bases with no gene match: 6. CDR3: CASRRTSGRLHNEQFF. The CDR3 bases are TGTGCCAGCAGGAGGACTAGCGGGAGGCTTCACAATGAGCAGTTCTTC.

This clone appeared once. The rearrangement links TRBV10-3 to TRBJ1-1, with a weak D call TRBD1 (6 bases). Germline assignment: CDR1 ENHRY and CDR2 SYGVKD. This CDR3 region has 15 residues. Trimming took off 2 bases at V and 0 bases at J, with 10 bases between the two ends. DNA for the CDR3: TGTGCCATCAGTGAGCCAGGACAGCTGAACACTGAAGCTTTCTTT. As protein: CAISEPGQLNTEAFF.

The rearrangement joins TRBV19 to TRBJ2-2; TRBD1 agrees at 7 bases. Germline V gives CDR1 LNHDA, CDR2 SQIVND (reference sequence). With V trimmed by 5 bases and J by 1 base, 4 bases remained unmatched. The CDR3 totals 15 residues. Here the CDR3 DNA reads TGTGCCAGTAGTCCATGGACAGGGAACACCGGGGAGCTGTTTTTT. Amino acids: CASSPWTGNTGELFF.

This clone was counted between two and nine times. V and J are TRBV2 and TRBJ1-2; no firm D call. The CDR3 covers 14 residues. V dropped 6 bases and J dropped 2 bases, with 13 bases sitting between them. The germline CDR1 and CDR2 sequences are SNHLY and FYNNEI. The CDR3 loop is CASSPTGVNYGYTF. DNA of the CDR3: TGTGCCAGCAGCCCCACCGGGGTCAACTATGGCTACACCTTC.